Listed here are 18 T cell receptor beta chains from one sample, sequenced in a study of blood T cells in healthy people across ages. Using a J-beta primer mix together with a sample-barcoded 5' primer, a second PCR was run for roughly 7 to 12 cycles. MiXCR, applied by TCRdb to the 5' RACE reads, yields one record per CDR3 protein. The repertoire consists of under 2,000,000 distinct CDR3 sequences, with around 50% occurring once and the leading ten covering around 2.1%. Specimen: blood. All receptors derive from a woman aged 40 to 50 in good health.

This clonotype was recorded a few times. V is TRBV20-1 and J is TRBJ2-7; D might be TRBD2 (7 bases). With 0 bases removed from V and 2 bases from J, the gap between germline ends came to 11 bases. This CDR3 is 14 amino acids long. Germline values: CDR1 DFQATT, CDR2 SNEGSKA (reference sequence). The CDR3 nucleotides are TGCAGTGCTAGAGACGCGGGGGCCCCCTACGAGCAGTACTTC. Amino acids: CSARDAGAPYEQYF.

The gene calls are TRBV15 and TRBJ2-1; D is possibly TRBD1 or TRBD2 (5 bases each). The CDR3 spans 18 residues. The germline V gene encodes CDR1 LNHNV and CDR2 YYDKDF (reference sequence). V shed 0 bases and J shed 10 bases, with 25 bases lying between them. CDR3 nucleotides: TGTGCCACCAGCAGAGATGGGGTTGGGGGATTGCAGAGGCTCGAGCAGTTCTTC. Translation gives CATSRDGVGGLQRLEQFF.

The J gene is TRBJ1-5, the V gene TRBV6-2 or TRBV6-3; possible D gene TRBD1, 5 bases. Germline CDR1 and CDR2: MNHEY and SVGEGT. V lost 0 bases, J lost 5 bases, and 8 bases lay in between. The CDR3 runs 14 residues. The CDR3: CASSYSGGDQPQHF. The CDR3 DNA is TGTGCCAGCAGTTACTCGGGGGGGGATCAGCCCCAGCATTTT.

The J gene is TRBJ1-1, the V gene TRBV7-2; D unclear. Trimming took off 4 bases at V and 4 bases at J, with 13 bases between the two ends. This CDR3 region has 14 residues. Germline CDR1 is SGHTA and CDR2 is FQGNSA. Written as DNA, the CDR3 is TGTGCCAGCAGCTCTGTCGTGGCTGGCACTGAAGCTTTCTTT. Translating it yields CASSSVVAGTEAFF.

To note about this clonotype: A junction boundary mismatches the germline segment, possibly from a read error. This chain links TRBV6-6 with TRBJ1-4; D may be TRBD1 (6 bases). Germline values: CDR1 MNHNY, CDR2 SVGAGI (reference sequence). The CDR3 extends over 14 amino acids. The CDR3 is CASSQGQINEELFF. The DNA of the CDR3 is TGTGCCAGCAGTCAAGGACAGATTAATGAAGAACTGTTTTTT.

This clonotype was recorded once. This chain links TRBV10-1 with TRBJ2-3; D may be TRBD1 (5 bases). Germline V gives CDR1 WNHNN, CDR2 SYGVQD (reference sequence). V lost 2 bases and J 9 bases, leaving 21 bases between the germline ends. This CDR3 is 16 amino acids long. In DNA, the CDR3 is TGCGCCAGCAGTGAGAGAGTTCAGGGCATGAAAGCGACGCAGTATTTT. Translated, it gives CASSERVQGMKATQYF.

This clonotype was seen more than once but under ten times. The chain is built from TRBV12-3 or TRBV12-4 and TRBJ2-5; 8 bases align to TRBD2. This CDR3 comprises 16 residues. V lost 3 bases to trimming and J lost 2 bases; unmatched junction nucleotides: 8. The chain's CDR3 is CASSFRSGGLQETQYF. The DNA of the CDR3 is TGTGCCAGCAGTTTTAGGAGCGGGGGCCTTCAAGAGACCCAGTACTTC.

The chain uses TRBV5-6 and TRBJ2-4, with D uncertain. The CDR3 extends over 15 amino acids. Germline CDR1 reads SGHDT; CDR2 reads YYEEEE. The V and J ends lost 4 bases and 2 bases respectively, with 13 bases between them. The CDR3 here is CASSPTDRSKNIQYF. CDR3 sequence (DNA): TGTGCCAGCAGCCCAACAGATAGGTCCAAAAACATTCAGTACTTC.

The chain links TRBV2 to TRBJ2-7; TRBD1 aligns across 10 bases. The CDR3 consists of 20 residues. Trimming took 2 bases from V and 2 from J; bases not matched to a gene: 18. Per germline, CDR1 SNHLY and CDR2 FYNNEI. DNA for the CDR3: TGTGCCAGCAGTGAAAACCCCTGGACAGGGGGTTTCTTTCCGGCCTACGAGCAGTACTTC. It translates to CASSENPWTGGFFPAYEQYF.

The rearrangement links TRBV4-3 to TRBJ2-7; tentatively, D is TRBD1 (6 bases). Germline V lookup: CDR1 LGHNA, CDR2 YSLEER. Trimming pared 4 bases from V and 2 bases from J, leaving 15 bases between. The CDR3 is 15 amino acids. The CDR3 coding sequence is TGCGCCAGCAGCCGGAACCGGGACACAACCTACGAGCAGTACTTC. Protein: CASSRNRDTTYEQYF.

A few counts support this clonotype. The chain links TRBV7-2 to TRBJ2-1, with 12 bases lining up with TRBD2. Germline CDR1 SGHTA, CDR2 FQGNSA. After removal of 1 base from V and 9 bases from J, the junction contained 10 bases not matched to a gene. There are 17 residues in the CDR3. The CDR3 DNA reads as TGTGCCAGCAGCTTAGTAGCTAGCGGGGGGGCCCTTAGTGAGCAGTTCTTC. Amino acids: CASSLVASGGALSEQFF.

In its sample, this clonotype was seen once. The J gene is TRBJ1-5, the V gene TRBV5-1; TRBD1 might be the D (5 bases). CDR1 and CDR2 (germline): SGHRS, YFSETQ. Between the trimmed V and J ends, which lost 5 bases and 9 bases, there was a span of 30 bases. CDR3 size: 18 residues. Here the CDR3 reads CASRYMPAVGDNALPQHF. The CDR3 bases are TGCGCCAGCAGATACATGCCTGCAGTAGGGGATAACGCGCTGCCCCAGCATTTT.

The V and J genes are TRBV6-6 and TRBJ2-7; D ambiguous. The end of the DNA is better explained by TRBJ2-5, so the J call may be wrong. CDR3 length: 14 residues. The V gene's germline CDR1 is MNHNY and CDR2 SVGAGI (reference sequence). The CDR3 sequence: CASSYSVILETQYF. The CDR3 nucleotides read TGTGCCAGCAGTTACTCCGTGATCTTGGAGACCCAGTACTTC.

Here the CDR3 reads CASSQAWGSSTDTQYF. The DNA for the CDR3 is TGTGCCAGCAGCCAAGCTTGGGGCAGTAGCACAGATACGCAGTATTTT. The chain recombines TRBV3-1 with TRBJ2-3, with a possible D match to TRBD1 (5 bases). V was cut by 1 base and J by 0 bases, with 11 bases left in between. Germline-derived CDR1 and CDR2 are LGHDT and YNNKEL (reference sequence). The CDR3 runs to 16 residues.

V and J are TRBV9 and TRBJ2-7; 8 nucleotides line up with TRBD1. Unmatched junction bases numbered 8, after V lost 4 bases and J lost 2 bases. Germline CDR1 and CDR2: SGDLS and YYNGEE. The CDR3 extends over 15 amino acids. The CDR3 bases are TGTGCCAGCAGCCCCGAACAGGGGGGCCCCTACGAGCAGTACTTC. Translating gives CASSPEQGGPYEQYF.

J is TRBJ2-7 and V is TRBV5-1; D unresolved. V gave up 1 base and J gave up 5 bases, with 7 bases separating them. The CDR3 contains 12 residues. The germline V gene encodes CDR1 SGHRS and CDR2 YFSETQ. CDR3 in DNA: TGCGCCAGCAGCTTGTATACCAACGAGCAGTACTTC. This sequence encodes CASSLYTNEQYF.

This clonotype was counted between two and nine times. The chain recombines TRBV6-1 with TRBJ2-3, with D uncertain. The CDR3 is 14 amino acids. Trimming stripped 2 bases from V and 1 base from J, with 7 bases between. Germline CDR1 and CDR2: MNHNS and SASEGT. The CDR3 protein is CASSESVGTDTQYF. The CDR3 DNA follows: TGTGCCAGCAGTGAATCTGTCGGCACAGATACGCAGTATTTT.

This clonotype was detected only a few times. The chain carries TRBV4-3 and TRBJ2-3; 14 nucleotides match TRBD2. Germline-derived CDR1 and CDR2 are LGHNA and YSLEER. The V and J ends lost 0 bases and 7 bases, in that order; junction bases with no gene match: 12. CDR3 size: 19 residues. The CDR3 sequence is CASSQENGRGLAGVNTQYF. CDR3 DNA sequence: TGCGCCAGCAGCCAAGAAAACGGACGGGGACTAGCGGGGGTTAATACGCAGTATTTT.